This passage covers 25 T cell receptor beta chains from one sample sequenced in a study of a mutant IDH1 vaccine in newly diagnosed glioma. For these receptors, no antigen is known. Sample time point: week 35, safety follow-up. Doses of 300 ug of mutant IDH1 20-mer peptide were given with topical imiquimod. Sequencing was performed with immunoSEQ multiplex PCR; in TCRdb, only in-frame clones are kept and a portion is missing. The table lists approximately 30,000 clones, roughly four fifths of them singletons. Sequenced here: PBMCs, sampled from a glioma patient whose treatment included an IDH1 peptide vaccine. The receptor source for this set is a man in his fifties or sixties with glioma.

The gene calls are TRBV27 and TRBJ2-4, with TRBD1 matching over 8 bases. In germline, CDR1 is MNHEY, CDR2 SMNVEV (reference sequence). Germline trimming cut 4 bases from V and 0 bases from J; bases unmatched to any gene: 2. This CDR3 region has 15 residues. This chain's CDR3 is CASSWTGLAKNIQYF. CDR3 DNA: TGTGCCAGCAGTTGGACAGGGCTAGCCAAAAACATTCAGTACTTC.

The chain carries TRBV28 and TRBJ2-7, with D perhaps matching TRBD1 or TRBD2 (6 bases each). The V and J ends lost 8 bases and 3 bases respectively, with 17 bases between them. The germline CDR1 and CDR2 sequences are MDHEN and SYDVKM. This CDR3 has 14 residues. The CDR3 spells CASSVGGSNYEQYF. The CDR3 nucleotides read TGTGCCAGCTCGGTCGGGGGCTCCAACTACGAGCAGTACTTC.

The rearrangement joins TRBV4-1 to TRBJ2-7; 8 bases line up with TRBD1. Germline-derived CDR1 and CDR2 are MGHRA and YSYEKL. The trim removed 0 bases at V and 1 base at J, leaving 11 bases unmatched. The CDR3 totals 18 residues. CDR3 nucleotides: TGCGCCAGCAGCCAAGATGTATCCGGACAGGGCAGGTCCTACGAGCAGTACTTC. Protein product: CASSQDVSGQGRSYEQYF.

The table lists this clone with a count of one. The rearrangement joins TRBV18 to TRBJ2-2; D remains ambiguous. The V gene lost 1 base and the J gene lost 6 bases, with 15 bases spanning the gap. Germline CDR1 and CDR2: KGHSH and LQKENI. CDR3 length: 16 residues. The CDR3 sequence: CASSPLVLEMAGELFF. DNA of the CDR3: TGTGCCAGCTCACCACTTGTCCTAGAGATGGCCGGGGAGCTGTTTTTT.

The chain uses TRBV5-8 and TRBJ1-1; D is ambiguous. This CDR3 spans 14 amino acids. From germline, CDR1 is SGHTS and CDR2 YDEGEE. V was shortened by 1 base and J by 0 bases, with 7 bases between the two germline ends. The CDR3 coding sequence is TGTGCCAGCAGCTTGACAGCTATGAACACTGAAGCTTTCTTT. Translated, it gives CASSLTAMNTEAFF.

The chain combines TRBV5-6 with TRBJ2-5; D unclear. The CDR3 sequence is 13 residues long. Germline lookup yields CDR1 SGHDT and CDR2 YYEEEE. Trimming cost V 0 bases and J 2 bases, with 5 bases left between them. CDR3 in DNA: TGTGCCAGCAGCTTGGGGCAACAAGAGACCCAGTACTTC. Protein sequence: CASSLGQQETQYF.

The chain uses TRBV5-6 and TRBJ1-3; D unclear. Germline-derived CDR1 and CDR2 are SGHDT and YYEEEE. V gave up 2 bases and J gave up 3 bases, with 9 bases separating them. The CDR3 is 14 residues long. This chain's CDR3 is CASSFIASGNTIYF. The DNA of the CDR3 is TGTGCCAGCAGCTTTATCGCCAGTGGAAACACCATATATTTT. Drawing the rest from reference TRBV5-6 and TRBJ1-3, the complete variable domain is DAGVTQSPTHLIKTRGQQVTLRCSPKSGHDTVSWYQQALGQGPQFIFQYYEEEERQRGNFPDRFSGHQFPNYSSELNVNALLLGDSALYLCASSFIASGNTIYFGEGSWLTVV.

The chain combines TRBV10-3 with TRBJ2-7, with TRBD2 as a possible D gene (6 bases). The germline CDR1 and CDR2 sequences are ENHRY and SYGVKD. V was shortened by 6 bases and J by 2 bases, with 11 bases between the two germline ends. The CDR3 extends over 13 amino acids. The CDR3 spells CAISFGGTYEQYF. Here the CDR3 DNA reads TGTGCCATCAGCTTCGGCGGGACCTACGAGCAGTACTTC.

This chain uses TRBV15 with TRBJ2-7, with 10 bases that match TRBD1. The trim removed 3 bases at V and 0 bases at J, leaving 5 bases unmatched. Germline assignment: CDR1 LNHNV and CDR2 YYDKDF (reference sequence). The CDR3 totals 16 residues. CDR3 residues: CATSSSRTGGSYEQYF. The CDR3 DNA follows: TGTGCCACCAGCAGTTCCCGGACAGGGGGCTCCTACGAGCAGTACTTC.

The rearrangement links TRBV29-1 to TRBJ1-5; D perhaps matches TRBD1 (6 bases). Trimming took 7 bases from V and 4 from J, leaving 8 bases between them. Germline CDR1 is SQVTM and CDR2 is ANQGSEA. The CDR3 spans 11 residues. As DNA, the CDR3 is TGCAGCGCCGGACAGAATCAGCCCCAGCATTTT. Residues: CSAGQNQPQHF.

The genes are TRBV2 and TRBJ2-1, with 9 bases fitting TRBD1. The CDR3 runs to 14 residues. The germline V gene has CDR1 SNHLY and CDR2 FYNNEI. V gave up 8 bases and J gave up 6 bases; unmatched junction bases: 8. In DNA form, the CDR3 reads TGTGCCAGCTCCTCGGGGACAGGGCGCAATGAGCAGTTCTTC. Amino acid sequence: CASSSGTGRNEQFF.

This clone was observed a handful of times. CDR3: CASRTGGENTGELFF. Here the CDR3 DNA reads TGTGCCAGTAGAACGGGGGGGGAGAACACCGGGGAGCTGTTTTTT. This chain links TRBV19 with TRBJ2-2, with TRBD2 matching 8 bases. CDR1 and CDR2 (germline): LNHDA, SQIVND (reference sequence). V dropped 6 bases and J dropped 1; count of bases not matched to a gene: 4. The CDR3 consists of 15 residues.

In DNA, the CDR3 is TGCGCCAGCAGCTTGGGCGGCGGGGGGCGCGACGAGCAGTACTTC. Protein sequence: CASSLGGGGRDEQYF. The rearrangement uses TRBV5-1 and TRBJ2-7; 8 nucleotides match TRBD2. From germline, CDR1 is SGHRS and CDR2 YFSETQ. V shed 0 bases, J shed 5 bases, and the junction held 7 bases outside the gene matches. This CDR3 contains 15 residues. Full variable domain (rest looked up from reference TRBV5-1 and TRBJ2-7): KAGVTQTPRYLIKTRGQQVTLSCSPISGHRSVSWYQQTPGQGLQFLFEYFSETQRNKGNFPGRFSGRQFSNSRSEMNVSTLELGDSALYLCASSLGGGGRDEQYFGPGTRLTVT.

The chain employs TRBV19 and TRBJ1-4, with TRBD1 matching over 10 bases. The V gene end was trimmed by 9 bases and the J gene end by 7 bases; junction bases not matched to a gene: 11. CDR3 length equals 15 residues. CDR1 and CDR2 from the germline V gene are LNHDA and SQIVND (reference sequence). The DNA of the CDR3 is TGTGCCAGCCGTCACCCGGGACAGGGGCTTGAAAAACTGTTTTTT. The encoded protein is CASRHPGQGLEKLFF.

The chain combines TRBV2 with TRBJ1-1; D is ambiguous. V lost 7 bases and J lost 3, with 9 bases in between. The germline gives CDR1 SNHLY, CDR2 FYNNEI. There are 12 residues in the CDR3. The CDR3 is CASTGGDTEAFF. CDR3 DNA: TGTGCCAGCACGGGCGGGGACACTGAAGCTTTCTTT.

The rearrangement links TRBV7-9 to TRBJ2-2; 7 bases fit TRBD1. The V and J ends lost 11 bases and 3 bases, in that order; junction bases with no gene match: 12. CDR1 SEHNR and CDR2 FQNEAQ come from the germline V gene (reference sequence). The CDR3 has 15 residues. CDR3 sequence reads: CAGGTGALYTGELFF. DNA of the CDR3: TGTGCCGGGGGAACAGGGGCCTTGTACACCGGGGAGCTGTTTTTT. The variable domain in full, with the rest retrieved from reference TRBV7-9 and TRBJ2-2, is DTGVSQNPRHKITKRGQNVTFRCDPISEHNRLYWYRQTLGQGPEFLTYFQNEAQLEKSRLLSDRFSAERPKGSFSTLEIQRTEQGDSAMYLCAGGTGALYTGELFFGEGSRLTVL.

This clone was counted only a few times. The chain combines TRBV19 with TRBJ1-1; no definite D call. Germline V gene data show CDR1 as LNHDA and CDR2 as SQIVND (reference sequence). This CDR3 spans 11 amino acids. The ends were cut back, 7 bases at V and 1 base at J, with 4 bases in the middle. The CDR3 protein is CASNGNTEAFF. The CDR3 DNA sequence: TGTGCCAGTAACGGGAACACTGAAGCTTTCTTT.

CDR3 DNA: TGTGCCATCAGACAGTATCATAGCACAGATACGCAGTATTTT. Residues: CAIRQYHSTDTQYF. The chain links TRBV6-1 to TRBJ2-3; maybe TRBD1 (5 bases). The V gene lost 10 bases and the J gene lost 0 bases, with 14 bases spanning the gap. This CDR3 has 14 residues. Germline CDR1 and CDR2: MNHNS and SASEGT.

The chain employs TRBV4-1 and TRBJ1-1, with 9 bases lining up with TRBD1. Trimming at V came to 4 bases and at J to 11 bases, leaving 23 bases not matched to a gene. Germline CDR1 MGHRA, CDR2 YSYEKL. The CDR3 is 18 amino acids. For the CDR3, the DNA is TGCGCCAGCAGCCCCGGGACAGGGCGAGGTTTGTTCAGGGGGGAGGCTTTCTTT. It codes for CASSPGTGRGLFRGEAFF.

The chain employs TRBV4-1 and TRBJ2-6, with unresolved D. The CDR3 is made up of 15 amino acids. The V and J ends lost 3 bases and 6 bases respectively, with 12 bases between them. Germline V CDR1 and CDR2: MGHRA, YSYEKL. The CDR3 spells CASSQRSYEANVLTF. As DNA, the CDR3 is TGCGCCAGCAGCCAGCGTTCCTACGAGGCCAACGTCCTGACTTTC.

This clone was detected only once. The rearrangement uses TRBV4-3 and TRBJ1-2; a weak D match, TRBD1 (6 bases). Germline values: CDR1 LGHNA, CDR2 YSLEER. The CDR3 has 14 residues. Trimming shortened V by 0 bases and J by 4 bases, and 9 bases separated the two germline ends. CDR3 residues: CASSQEDRSYGYTF. CDR3 nucleotides: TGCGCCAGCAGCCAAGAGGACAGATCCTATGGCTACACCTTC.

The chain employs TRBV6-1 and TRBJ1-5; D gene ambiguous. V shed 4 bases and J shed 1 base, with 11 bases lying between them. The CDR3 sequence is 15 residues long. In germline, CDR1 is MNHNS, CDR2 SASEGT. This CDR3 is CASSGGGQSNQPQHF. As DNA, the CDR3 is TGTGCCAGCAGTGGGGGAGGTCAAAGCAATCAGCCCCAGCATTTT.

The CDR3 nucleotides read TGTGCCAGCAGCTTAGCAGTATACAAGCAAGAGACCCAGTACTTC. This codes for CASSLAVYKQETQYF. The rearrangement links TRBV7-9 to TRBJ2-5, with unresolved D. Between the trimmed V and J ends, which lost 0 bases and 2 bases, there was a span of 10 bases. In germline, CDR1 is SEHNR, CDR2 FQNEAQ (reference sequence). This CDR3 is 15 amino acids long.

CDR3 amino acids: CASSPAGQGHGYTF. The CDR3 coding sequence is TGTGCCAGCTCACCAGCGGGACAGGGGCACGGCTACACCTTC. The chain employs TRBV18 and TRBJ1-2; 10 nucleotides line up with TRBD1. The CDR3 is made up of 14 amino acids. With 2 bases clipped from V and 8 bases from J, the junction kept 5 bases outside the gene matches. Germline assignment: CDR1 KGHSH and CDR2 LQKENI.

This clone was counted a single time. The DNA for the CDR3 is TGTGCCATCAGTGAACCGGGACAGGGGCTTCCTGGGGCCAACGTCCTGACTTTC. Translation: CAISEPGQGLPGANVLTF. The chain uses TRBV10-3 and TRBJ2-6, with 10 bases lining up with TRBD1. Germline CDR1 is ENHRY and CDR2 is SYGVKD. The CDR3 is 18 residues long. The V gene end was trimmed by 3 bases and the J gene end by 2 bases; junction bases not matched to a gene: 7.